This TCR beta chain is drawn from a study of blood T cell repertoires in COVID-19. Study-wide background: T cells, B-cell-depleted T cells, or PBMCs provided the cDNA or gDNA that served as material.

Per the authors' pipeline: Reference gene primer amplification gave nucleated cell count estimates. The repertoire was sequenced with immunoSEQ multiplex PCR; TCRdb's copy has only in-frame clones and lacks some. V and J calls and clone size are given by that table; D and trimming were obtained from the DNA. The table has fewer than 500,000 clones, approximately 89% seen once. The CDR3 contains 13 residues. V was cut by 5 bases and J by 4 bases, with 12 bases left in between. Germline V CDR1 and CDR2: SGHTA, FQGNSA. Adults between roughly 18 and 90 years of age took part from 20 to 25 US areas. Sequenced input: PBMCs or T cells enriched from blood (not recorded which). This clonotype was obtained from a man aged 25-45 years who had recovered from COVID-19. The chain couples TRBV7-2 to TRBJ2-7; possible D gene TRBD1, 5 bases. CDR3 protein: CASSRQNSYEQYF. CDR3 nucleotides: TGTGCCAGCAGCCGACAGAACTCTTACGAGCAGTACTTC.